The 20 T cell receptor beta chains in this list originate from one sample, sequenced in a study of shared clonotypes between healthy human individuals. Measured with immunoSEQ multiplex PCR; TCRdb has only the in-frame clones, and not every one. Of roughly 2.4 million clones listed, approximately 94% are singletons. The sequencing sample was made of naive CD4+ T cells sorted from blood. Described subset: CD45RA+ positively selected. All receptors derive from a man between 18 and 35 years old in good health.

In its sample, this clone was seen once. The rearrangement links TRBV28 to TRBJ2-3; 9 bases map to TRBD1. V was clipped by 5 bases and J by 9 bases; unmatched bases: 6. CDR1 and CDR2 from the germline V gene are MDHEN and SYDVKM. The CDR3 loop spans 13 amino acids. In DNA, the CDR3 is TGTGCCAGCAGTCCGGGGGACAGGGAAACGCAGTATTTT. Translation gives CASSPGDRETQYF.

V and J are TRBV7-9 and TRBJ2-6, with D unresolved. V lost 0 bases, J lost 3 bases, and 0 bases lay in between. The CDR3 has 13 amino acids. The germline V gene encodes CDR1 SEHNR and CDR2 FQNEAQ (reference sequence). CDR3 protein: CASSLAGANVLTF. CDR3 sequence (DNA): TGTGCCAGCAGCTTAGCTGGGGCCAACGTCCTGACTTTC.

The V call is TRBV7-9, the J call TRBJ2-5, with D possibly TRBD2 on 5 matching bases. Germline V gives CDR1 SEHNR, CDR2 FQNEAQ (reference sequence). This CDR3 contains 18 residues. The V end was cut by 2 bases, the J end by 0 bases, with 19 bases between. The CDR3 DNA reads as TGTGCCAGCAGCTTAAGTCGGAGCCAAACGGGGTACCAAGAGACCCAGTACTTC. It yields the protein CASSLSRSQTGYQETQYF. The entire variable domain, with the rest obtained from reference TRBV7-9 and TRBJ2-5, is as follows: DTGVSQNPRHKITKRGQNVTFRCDPISEHNRLYWYRQTLGQGPEFLTYFQNEAQLEKSRLLSDRFSAERPKGSFSTLEIQRTEQGDSAMYLCASSLSRSQTGYQETQYFGPGTRLLVL.

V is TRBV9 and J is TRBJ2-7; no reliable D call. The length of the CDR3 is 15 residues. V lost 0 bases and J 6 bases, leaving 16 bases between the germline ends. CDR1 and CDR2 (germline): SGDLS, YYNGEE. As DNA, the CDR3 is TGTGCCAGCAGCGTAGGTGAAGCCGGATTAGGCGAGCAGTACTTC. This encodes CASSVGEAGLGEQYF.

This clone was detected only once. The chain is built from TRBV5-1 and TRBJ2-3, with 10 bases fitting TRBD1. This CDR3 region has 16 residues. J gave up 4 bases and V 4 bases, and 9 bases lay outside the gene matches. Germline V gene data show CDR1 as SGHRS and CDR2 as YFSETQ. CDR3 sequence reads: CASSRLTGGAADTQYF. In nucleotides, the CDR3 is TGCGCCAGCAGCCGGTTGACAGGGGGCGCAGCAGATACGCAGTATTTT.

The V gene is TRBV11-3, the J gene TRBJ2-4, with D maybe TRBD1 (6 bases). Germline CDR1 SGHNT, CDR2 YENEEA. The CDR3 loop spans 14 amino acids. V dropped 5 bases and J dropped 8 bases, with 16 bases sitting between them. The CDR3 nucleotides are TGTGCCAGCAGCGTGGACAGAGCCTCTGACATTCAGTACTTC. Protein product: CASSVDRASDIQYF.

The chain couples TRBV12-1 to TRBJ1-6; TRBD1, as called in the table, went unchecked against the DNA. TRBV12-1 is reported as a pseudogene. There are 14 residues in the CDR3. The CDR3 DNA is TGTGCCAGCAGCTTGGACAGGCTGAATTCACCCCTCCACTTT. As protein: CASSLDRLNSPLHF.

The CDR3 loop is CASRMGFSGTGELFF. The CDR3 DNA sequence: TGTGCCAGCAGGATGGGGTTCAGTGGCACCGGGGAGCTGTTTTTT. The J gene is TRBJ2-2, the V gene TRBV11-3; no clear D. The CDR3 totals 15 residues. Germline CDR1 is SGHNT and CDR2 is YENEEA. Trimming cost V 6 bases and J 4 bases, with 15 bases left between them.

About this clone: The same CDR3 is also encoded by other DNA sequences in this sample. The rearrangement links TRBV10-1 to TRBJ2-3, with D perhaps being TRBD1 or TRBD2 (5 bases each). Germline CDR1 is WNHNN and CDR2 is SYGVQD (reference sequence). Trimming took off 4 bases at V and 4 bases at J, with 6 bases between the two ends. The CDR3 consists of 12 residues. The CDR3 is CASSGGADTQYF. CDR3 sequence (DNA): TGCGCCAGCAGTGGAGGGGCAGATACGCAGTATTTT.

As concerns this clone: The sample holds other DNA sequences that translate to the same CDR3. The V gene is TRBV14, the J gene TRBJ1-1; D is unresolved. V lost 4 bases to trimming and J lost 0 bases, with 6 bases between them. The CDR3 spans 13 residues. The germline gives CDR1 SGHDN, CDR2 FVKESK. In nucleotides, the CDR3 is TGTGCCAGCAGCCCTTCCATGAACACTGAAGCTTTCTTT. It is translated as CASSPSMNTEAFF.

This CDR3 reads CASSPPRGQLEQYF. The DNA of the CDR3 is TGTGCCAGCTCACCGCCGAGGGGGCAGTTGGAGCAGTACTTC. The chain couples TRBV18 to TRBJ2-7; TRBD1 aligns across 7 bases. CDR1 is KGHSH and CDR2 is LQKENI in the germline V gene. Trimming removed 3 bases from V and 7 bases from J; junction bases left unmatched: 9. The CDR3 spans 14 residues.

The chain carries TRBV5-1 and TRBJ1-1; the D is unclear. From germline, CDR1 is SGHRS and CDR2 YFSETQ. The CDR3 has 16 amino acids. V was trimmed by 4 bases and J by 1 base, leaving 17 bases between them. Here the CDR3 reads CASSPREAGRNTEAFF. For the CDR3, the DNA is TGCGCCAGCAGCCCGCGTGAGGCAGGCCGGAACACTGAAGCTTTCTTT.

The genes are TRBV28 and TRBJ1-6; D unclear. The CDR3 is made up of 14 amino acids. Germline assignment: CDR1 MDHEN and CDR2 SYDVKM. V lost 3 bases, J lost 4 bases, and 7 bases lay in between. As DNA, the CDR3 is TGTGCCAGCAGTTTTGGAAGGTATAATTCACCCCTCCACTTT. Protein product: CASSFGRYNSPLHF.

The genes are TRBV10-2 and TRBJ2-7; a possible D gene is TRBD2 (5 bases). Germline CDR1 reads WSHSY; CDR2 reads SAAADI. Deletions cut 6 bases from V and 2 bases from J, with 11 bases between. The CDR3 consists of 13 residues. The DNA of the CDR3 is TGCGCCAGCAGATCACTAGTTCCCTACGAGCAGTACTTC. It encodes CASRSLVPYEQYF.

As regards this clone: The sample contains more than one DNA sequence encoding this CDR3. CDR3 residues: CASSLSTGEDGYTF. Here the CDR3 DNA reads TGCGCCAGCAGCTTGAGTACAGGCGAGGATGGCTACACCTTC. The chain joins TRBV5-1 to TRBJ1-2, with D possibly matching TRBD1 (5 bases). Deletions cut 1 base from V and 6 bases from J, with 13 bases between. This CDR3 has 14 residues. Germline CDR1 is SGHRS and CDR2 is YFSETQ.

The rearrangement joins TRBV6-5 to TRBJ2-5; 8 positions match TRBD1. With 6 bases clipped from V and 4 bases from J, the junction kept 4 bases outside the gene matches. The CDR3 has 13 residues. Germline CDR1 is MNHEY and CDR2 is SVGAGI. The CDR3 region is CASRQDRGETQYF. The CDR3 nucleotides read TGTGCCAGCAGACAAGACAGGGGAGAGACCCAGTACTTC.

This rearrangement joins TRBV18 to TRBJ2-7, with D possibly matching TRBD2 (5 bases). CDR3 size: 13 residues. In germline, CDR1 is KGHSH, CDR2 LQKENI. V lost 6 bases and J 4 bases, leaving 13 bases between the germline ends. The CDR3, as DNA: TGTGCCAGCTCCCTTTCGGGCGGGTACGAGCAGTACTTC. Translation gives CASSLSGGYEQYF.

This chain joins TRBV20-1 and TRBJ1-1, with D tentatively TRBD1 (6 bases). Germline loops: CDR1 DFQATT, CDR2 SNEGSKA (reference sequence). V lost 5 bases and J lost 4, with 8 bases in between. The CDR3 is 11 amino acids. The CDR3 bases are TGCAGTGCTCCAGGGGTCACTGAAGCTTTCTTT. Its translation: CSAPGVTEAFF.

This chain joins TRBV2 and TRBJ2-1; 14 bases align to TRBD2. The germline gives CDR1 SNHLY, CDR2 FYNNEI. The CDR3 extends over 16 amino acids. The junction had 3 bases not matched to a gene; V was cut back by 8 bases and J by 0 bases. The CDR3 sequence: CASRTSGGSSYNEQFF. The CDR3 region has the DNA TGTGCCAGCCGGACTAGCGGGGGGAGCTCCTACAATGAGCAGTTCTTC.

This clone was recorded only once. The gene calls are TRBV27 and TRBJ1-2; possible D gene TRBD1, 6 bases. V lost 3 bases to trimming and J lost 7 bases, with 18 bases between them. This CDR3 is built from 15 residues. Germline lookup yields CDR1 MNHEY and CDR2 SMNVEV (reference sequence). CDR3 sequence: CASSFPDRLPSGYTF. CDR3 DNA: TGTGCCAGCAGTTTCCCCGACAGGTTGCCCAGTGGCTACACCTTC.